Presented here are 9 T cell receptor beta chains from one specimen sequenced in a study of technical replicates of blood from a few donors. Sequencing was performed with immunoSEQ multiplex PCR; in TCRdb, only in-frame clones are kept and a portion is missing. The table includes roughly 62,000 clones, around 96% detected once. Sequenced material: PBMCs. These receptors all stem from a human donor in good health. Some clones in this sample may be carry-over from other donors' samples.

The chain is built from TRBV5-4 and TRBJ1-2; weak D call: TRBD1 (5 bases). V shed 4 bases and J shed 8 bases, with 18 bases lying between them. From germline, CDR1 is SGHNT and CDR2 YYREEE (reference sequence). The length of the CDR3 is 14 residues. The CDR3 coding sequence is TGTGCCAGCAGCACCGACCGCACAGGAACCGGCTACACCTTC. Translating it yields CASSTDRTGTGYTF.

The chain has TRBV29-1 and TRBJ1-2, with unresolved D. V was cut by 3 bases and J by 6 bases, with 8 bases left in between. The germline CDR1 and CDR2 sequences are SQVTM and ANQGSEA. The CDR3 spans 11 residues. In DNA, the CDR3 is TGCAGCGTTGACTGGCAAAATGGCTACACCTTC. Translating it yields CSVDWQNGYTF.

This chain connects TRBV6-5 to TRBJ2-1; 12 bases map to TRBD2. The CDR3 loop spans 16 amino acids. The germline CDR1 and CDR2 sequences are MNHEY and SVGAGI. Trimming at V came to 1 base and at J to 6 bases, leaving 4 bases not matched to a gene. The CDR3 spells CASSYLTSGSSNEQFF. Written as DNA, the CDR3 is TGTGCCAGCAGTTACTTGACTAGCGGGAGTTCCAATGAGCAGTTCTTC.

The chain links TRBV6-4 to TRBJ2-1; 8 bases map to TRBD2. V was pared by 4 bases and J by 3 bases, with 8 bases of the junction left unmatched. The germline CDR1 and CDR2 sequences are MRHNA and SNTAGT. The CDR3 length is 16 residues. For the CDR3, the DNA is TGTGCCAGCAGTGGAACGGCGGGGGGCGACTACAATGAGCAGTTCTTC. It is translated as CASSGTAGGDYNEQFF.

The chain couples TRBV7-2 to TRBJ2-3, with a tentative D call TRBD2 (6 bases). The CDR3 totals 15 residues. Trimming took 3 bases from V and 4 from J, leaving 14 bases between them. The germline V gene has CDR1 SGHTA and CDR2 FQGNSA. The CDR3 is CASSFFGSGPDTQYF. The CDR3 region has the DNA TGTGCCAGCAGCTTTTTTGGTAGCGGACCAGATACGCAGTATTTT.

The V call is TRBV7-9, the J call TRBJ2-5, with a weak D call TRBD2 (5 bases). V was shortened by 1 base and J by 4 bases, with 7 bases between the two germline ends. In germline, CDR1 is SEHNR, CDR2 FQNEAQ (reference sequence). The CDR3 has 13 residues. The DNA for the CDR3 is TGTGCCAGCAGCTTAGGAGGGAGAGAGACCCAGTACTTC. Translation: CASSLGGRETQYF. The full variable domain, with the rest looked up from reference TRBV7-9 and TRBJ2-5, is DTGVSQNPRHKITKRGQNVTFRCDPISEHNRLYWYRQTLGQGPEFLTYFQNEAQLEKSRLLSDRFSAERPKGSFSTLEIQRTEQGDSAMYLCASSLGGRETQYFGPGTRLLVL.

The sample holds one count of this clone. The CDR3 sequence: CASSLDTGTAYEQYF. CDR3 bases: TGTGCCAGCAGCTTGGACACCGGGACAGCCTACGAGCAGTACTTC. The gene calls are TRBV5-5 and TRBJ2-7; 7 positions agree with TRBD1. J gave up 2 bases and V 0 bases, and 5 bases lay outside the gene matches. Germline V lookup: CDR1 SGHKS, CDR2 YYEKEE (reference sequence). This CDR3 region has 15 residues.

This chain uses TRBV2 with TRBJ2-3; TRBD2 might be the D (6 bases). This CDR3 is 14 amino acids long. Germline CDR1 reads SNHLY; CDR2 reads FYNNEI. Trimming shortened V by 0 bases and J by 8 bases, and 12 bases separated the two germline ends. Here the CDR3 reads CASSEAGGRRTQYF. For the CDR3, the DNA is TGTGCCAGCAGTGAAGCCGGGGGTCGGCGTACGCAGTATTTT.

The chain employs TRBV20-1 and TRBJ2-5, with 7 positions matching TRBD1. Germline V gives CDR1 DFQATT, CDR2 SNEGSKA (reference sequence). V shed 4 bases, J shed 5 bases, and the junction held 1 base outside the gene matches. This CDR3 comprises 11 residues. The CDR3 is CSANRGETQYF. The CDR3 DNA reads TGCAGTGCTAACAGGGGCGAGACCCAGTACTTC.